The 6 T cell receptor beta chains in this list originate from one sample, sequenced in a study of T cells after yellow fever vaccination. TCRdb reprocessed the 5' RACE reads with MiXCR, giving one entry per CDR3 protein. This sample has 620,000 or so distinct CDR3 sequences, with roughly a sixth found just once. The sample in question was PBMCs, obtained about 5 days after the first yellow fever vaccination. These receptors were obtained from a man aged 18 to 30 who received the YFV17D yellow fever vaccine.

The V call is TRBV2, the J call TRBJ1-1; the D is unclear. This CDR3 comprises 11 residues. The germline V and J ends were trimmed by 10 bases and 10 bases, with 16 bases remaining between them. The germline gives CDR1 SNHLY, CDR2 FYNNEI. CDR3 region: CATLRSQTAFF. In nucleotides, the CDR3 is TGTGCCACCCTGAGGTCGCAGACAGCTTTCTTT.

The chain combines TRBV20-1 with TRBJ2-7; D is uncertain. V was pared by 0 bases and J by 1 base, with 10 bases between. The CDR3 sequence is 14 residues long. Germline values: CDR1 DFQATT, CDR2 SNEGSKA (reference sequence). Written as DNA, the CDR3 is TGCAGTGCTAGAGATCGGCTGGGGTCCTACGAGCAGTACTTC. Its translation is CSARDRLGSYEQYF.

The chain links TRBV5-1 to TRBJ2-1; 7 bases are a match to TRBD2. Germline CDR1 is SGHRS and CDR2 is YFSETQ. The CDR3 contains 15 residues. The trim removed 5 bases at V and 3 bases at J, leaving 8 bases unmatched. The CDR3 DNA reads TGCGCCAGCAGATATACTAGCGATTTCTACAATGAGCAGTTCTTC. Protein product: CASRYTSDFYNEQFF.

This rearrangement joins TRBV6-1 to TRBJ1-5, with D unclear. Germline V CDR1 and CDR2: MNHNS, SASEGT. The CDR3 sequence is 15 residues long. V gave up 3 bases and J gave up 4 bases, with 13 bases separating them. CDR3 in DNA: TGTGCCAGCAGTGATTCGGGGTTGGGGAATCAGCCCCAGCATTTT. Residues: CASSDSGLGNQPQHF.

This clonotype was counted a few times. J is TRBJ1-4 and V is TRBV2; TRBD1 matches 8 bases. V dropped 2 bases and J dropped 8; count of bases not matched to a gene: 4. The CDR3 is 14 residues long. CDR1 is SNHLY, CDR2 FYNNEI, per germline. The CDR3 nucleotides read TGTGCCAGCAGTGAACCAGGGGGCGCGGAAAAACTGTTTTTT. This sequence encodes CASSEPGGAEKLFF.

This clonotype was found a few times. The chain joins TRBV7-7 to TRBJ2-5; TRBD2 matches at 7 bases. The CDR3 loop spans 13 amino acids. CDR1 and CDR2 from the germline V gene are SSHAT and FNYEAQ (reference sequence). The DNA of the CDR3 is TGTGCTAGCGGGTTCCACTTACAAGAGACCCAGTACTTC. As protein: CASGFHLQETQYF.